These T cell receptor beta chains were read from a single sample in a study of identical twins. Each CDR3 protein gets one entry after TCRdb re-called the 5' RACE reads with MiXCR. The sample includes hundreds of thousands of distinct CDR3 sequences, less than 10% of them seen just once. The same sample was also used in a study of yellow fever vaccine responses in identical twins.

Specimen: PBMCs. All receptors come from a woman between 18 and 30 years old in good health. Each CDR3 is given with its conserved first and last residue. A D gene is named only where the DNA matches it firmly. Some rows mark clone size as missing; the rest say once, few, many or name a class of expanded clone.

-	TRBJ2-5	TRBV7-8	few	TGTGCCAGCAGCTTCCCGGGACAACCAGAGACCCAGTACTTC	CASSFPGQPETQYF
TRBD1	TRBJ1-2	TRBV9	few	TGTGCCAGCAGCGTTGCGACAGGGGCCCTAGGCTACACCTTC	CASSVATGALGYTF
-	TRBJ1-1	TRBV5-6	many	TGTGCCAGCAGCTTTGGGGGACTGAACACTGAAGCTTTCTTT	CASSFGGLNTEAFF
-	TRBJ2-2	TRBV2	few	TGTGCCAGCAGTGAGGGCAGGGTGTTTGCCGGGGAGCTGTTTTTT	CASSEGRVFAGELFF
TRBD2	TRBJ2-2	TRBV5-1	-	TGCGCCAGCAGCTTAGCGGGAGGGCCGTTCACCGGGGAGCTGTTTTTT	CASSLAGGPFTGELFF
TRBD2	TRBJ2-7	TRBV6-5	few	TGTGCCAGCAGTTGGACTAGCGGGGGCGGGGGCTCCTACGAGCAGTACTTC	CASSWTSGGGGSYEQYF
-	TRBJ2-7	TRBV4-3	few	TGCGCCAGCAGCCAGGTTCTATCCTACGAGCAGTACTTC	CASSQVLSYEQYF
-	TRBJ1-1	TRBV11-2	few	TGTGCCAGCAGCTTAAGGATGAACACTGAAGCTTTCTTT	CASSLRMNTEAFF
TRBD1	TRBJ1-2	TRBV29-1	-	TGCAGCGTTGAAGAGTACACAACAACAGGGGGCAATGGCTACACCTTC	CSVEEYTTTGGNGYTF
-	TRBJ2-2	TRBV29-1	-	TGCAGCGTTGCGGCGGGGACGAACACCGGGGAGCTGTTTTTT	CSVAAGTNTGELFF
-	TRBJ1-1	TRBV6-5	few	TGTGCCAGCAGTAGGGGTTGGTCTGAAGCTTTCTTT	CASSRGWSEAFF
TRBD1	TRBJ2-3	TRBV30	-	TGTGCCTGGGACGGAGGACAGGGGGTGAGGGGTACGCAGTATTTT	CAWDGGQGVRGTQYF
-	TRBJ2-1	TRBV11-2	-	TGTGCCAGCAGCCGGGTTACCGGGACGGCCGGAAATGAGCAGTTCTTC	CASSRVTGTAGNEQFF
-	TRBJ2-7	TRBV6-1	-	TGTGCCAGCAGGGACGGGAGCTGGAGTGAGCAGTACTTC	CASRDGSWSEQYF
TRBD2	TRBJ2-7	TRBV7-2	many	TGTGCCAGCAGCTTAGCCTCTAGCGGGCTCTACGAGCAGTACTTC	CASSLASSGLYEQYF
TRBD1	TRBJ2-7	TRBV29-1	many	TGCAGCGTGATGACAGGGTCCTACGAGCAGTACTTC	CSVMTGSYEQYF
-	TRBJ2-1	TRBV7-2	many	TGTGCCAGCAGCTTACTAACAGGGACTTACAATGAGCAGTTCTTC	CASSLLTGTYNEQFF
TRBD1	TRBJ2-1	TRBV7-9	few	TGTGCCAGCAGCTCAGACAGGGTTATAGAACGCGATGAGCAGTTCTTC	CASSSDRVIERDEQFF
-	TRBJ2-1	TRBV7-2	many	TGTGCCAGCAGCTTTAGCGCGAGCTCCTACAATGAGCAGTTCTTC	CASSFSASSYNEQFF
-	TRBJ2-1	TRBV6-1	few	TGTGCCAGCAGTCCCTACGGGAGCGGAACTGAGCAGTTCTTC	CASSPYGSGTEQFF
-	TRBJ2-1	TRBV4-2	-	TGTGCCAGCAGCCAAGGTATGAACGAAATGAGCGATGAGCAGTTCTTC	CASSQGMNEMSDEQFF
TRBD1	TRBJ2-7	TRBV10-3	-	TGTGCCATCAGTGAGTCATCATTCTTAAAGGACAGGGTATCCTACGAGCAGTACTTC	CAISESSFLKDRVSYEQYF
-	TRBJ1-1	TRBV7-2	few	TGTGCCAGCAGCTGGGCTGACACCCACACTGAAGCTTTCTTT	CASSWADTHTEAFF
TRBD1	TRBJ2-3	TRBV15	few	TGTGCCACCAGCCCCCAGGACAGGGCGGATACGCAGTATTTT	CATSPQDRADTQYF
TRBD1	TRBJ2-1	TRBV12-3/TRBV12-4	many	TGTGCCAGCAGTTTAGTGACAGGGGGACGGAATGAGCAGTTCTTC	CASSLVTGGRNEQFF
TRBD1	TRBJ1-2	TRBV7-9	many	TGTGCCAGCAGACTAGGACAGGGTGGCTATGGCTACACCTTC	CASRLGQGGYGYTF
-	TRBJ2-1	TRBV3-1	few	TGTGCCAGCAGCCAAGGTGGACAGCCCTACAATGAGCAGTTCTTC	CASSQGGQPYNEQFF
-	TRBJ2-5	TRBV5-1	few	TGCGCCAGCAGCCCGCTAGCGAATCGGGAGACCCAGTACTTC	CASSPLANRETQYF
-	TRBJ1-2	TRBV5-1	many	TGCGCCAGCGGCCCTCGGGACGACTATGGCTACACCTTC	CASGPRDDYGYTF
TRBD2	TRBJ2-7	TRBV12-3/TRBV12-4	many	TGTGCCAGCAGTCCGCAGAGGGCTAGCGGGAGCTACGAGCAGTACTTC	CASSPQRASGSYEQYF
-	TRBJ2-7	TRBV4-3	many	TGCGCCAGCAGCCAAGGGGGCTCCTACGAGCAGTACTTC	CASSQGGSYEQYF